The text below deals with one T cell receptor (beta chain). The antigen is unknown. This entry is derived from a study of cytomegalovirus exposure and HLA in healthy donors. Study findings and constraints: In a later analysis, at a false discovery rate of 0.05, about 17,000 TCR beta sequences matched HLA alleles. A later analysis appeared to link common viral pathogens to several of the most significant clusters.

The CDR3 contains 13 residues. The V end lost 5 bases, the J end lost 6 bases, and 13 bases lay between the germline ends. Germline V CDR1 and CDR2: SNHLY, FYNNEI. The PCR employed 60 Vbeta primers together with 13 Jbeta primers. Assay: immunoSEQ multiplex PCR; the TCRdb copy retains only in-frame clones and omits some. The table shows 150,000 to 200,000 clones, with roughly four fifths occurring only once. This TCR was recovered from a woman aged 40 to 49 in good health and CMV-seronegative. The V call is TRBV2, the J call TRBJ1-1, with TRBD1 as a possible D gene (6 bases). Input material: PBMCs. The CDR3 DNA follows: TGTGCCAGCAGTCGGACAGAGAGGTCTGAAGCTTTCTTT. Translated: CASSRTERSEAFF.